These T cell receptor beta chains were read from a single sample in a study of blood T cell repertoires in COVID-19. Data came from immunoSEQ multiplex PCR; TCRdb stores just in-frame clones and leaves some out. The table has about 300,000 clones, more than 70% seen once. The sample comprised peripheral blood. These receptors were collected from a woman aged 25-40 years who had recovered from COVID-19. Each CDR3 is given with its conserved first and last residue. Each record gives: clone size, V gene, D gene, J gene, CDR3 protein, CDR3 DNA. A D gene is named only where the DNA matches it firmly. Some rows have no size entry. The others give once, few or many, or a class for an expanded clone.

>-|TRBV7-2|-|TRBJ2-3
CASSSGLNTDTQYF
TGTGCCAGCAGCTCCGGACTTAACACAGATACGCAGTATTTT
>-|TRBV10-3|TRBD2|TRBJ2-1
CAISELAGEYNEQFF
TGTGCCATCAGTGAGTTAGCGGGGGAGTACAATGAGCAGTTCTTC
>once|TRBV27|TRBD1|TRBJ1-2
CASGAKTGLYGYTF
TGTGCCAGCGGAGCGAAGACAGGGCTGTATGGCTACACCTTC
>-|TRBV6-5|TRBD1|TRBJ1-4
CASRQGARDEKLFF
TGTGCCAGCAGACAGGGGGCGCGGGATGAAAAACTGTTTTTT
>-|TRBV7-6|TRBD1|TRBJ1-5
CASSQGQGSNQPQHF
TGTGCCAGCAGCCAGGGACAGGGCTCCAATCAGCCCCAGCATTTT
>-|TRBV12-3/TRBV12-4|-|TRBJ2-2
CASSSWDFGELFF
TGTGCCAGCAGTTCCTGGGACTTTGGGGAGCTGTTTTTT
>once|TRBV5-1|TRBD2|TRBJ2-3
CASALGGEPTDTQYF
TGCGCCAGCGCGTTGGGGGGGGAACCAACAGATACGCAGTATTTT
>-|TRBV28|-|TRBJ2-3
CASSRHGGMGDTQYF
TGTGCCAGCAGCCGCCACGGAGGGATGGGGGATACGCAGTATTTT
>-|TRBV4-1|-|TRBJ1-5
CASSQEGGPNQPQHF
TGCGCCAGCAGCCAAGAAGGGGGTCCAAATCAGCCCCAGCATTTT
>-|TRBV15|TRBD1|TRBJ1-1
CATSRGGTGRTEAFF
TGTGCCACCAGCAGAGGCGGGACAGGGCGAACTGAAGCTTTCTTT
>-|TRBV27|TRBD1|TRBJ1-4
CASSRGGGQSEKLFF
TGTGCCAGCAGCCGTGGAGGGGGACAGAGTGAAAAACTGTTTTTT
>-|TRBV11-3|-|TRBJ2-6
CASSSQGANVLTF
TGTGCCAGCAGCTCCCAGGGGGCCAACGTCCTGACTTTC
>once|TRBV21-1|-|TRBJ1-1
CASSKRTGGFPEAFF
TGTGCCAGCAGCAAGAGGACAGGGGGTTTTCCTGAAGCTTTCTTT
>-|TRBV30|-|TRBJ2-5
CAWRGGWETQYF
TGTGCCTGGCGAGGGGGATGGGAGACCCAGTACTTC
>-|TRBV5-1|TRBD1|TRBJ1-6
CASSSDGQGNSPLHF
TGCGCCAGCAGCTCAGACGGACAGGGGAATTCACCCCTCCACTTT
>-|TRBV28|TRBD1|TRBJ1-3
CASSLPNAGTGSGNTIYF
TGTGCCAGCAGTTTACCCAACGCCGGGACAGGGAGTGGAAACACCATATATTTT
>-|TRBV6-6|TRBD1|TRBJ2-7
CASSSGQGGKNEQYF
TGTGCCAGCAGTTCCGGACAGGGGGGTAAAAACGAGCAGTACTTC
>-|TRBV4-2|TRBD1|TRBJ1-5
CASSQEPGGKGKGQPQHF
TGTGCCAGCAGCCAAGAGCCAGGGGGCAAGGGTAAGGGTCAGCCCCAGCATTTT
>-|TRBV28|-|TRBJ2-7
CASSILDRTYEQYF
TGTGCCAGCAGTATACTGGACAGAACCTACGAGCAGTACTTC